This T cell receptor beta chain comes out of a study of blood T cell repertoires in COVID-19. Study context: The cDNA or gDNA used as material had been derived from T cells, B-cell-depleted T cells, or PBMCs.

Patients in Seattle were enrolled during active infection, then followed longitudinally. V shed 5 bases, J shed 7 bases, and the junction held 10 bases outside the gene matches. Germline V gives CDR1 SGHVS, CDR2 FQNEAQ. The CDR3 consists of 16 residues. This clone has only a few counts. Assay: immunoSEQ multiplex PCR; the TCRdb copy retains only in-frame clones and omits some. This sample has about 360,000 clones, with approximately 86% found just once. Sequenced: peripheral blood. This receptor was taken from a woman aged 55-69 years with COVID-19, enrolled during active disease. The chain joins TRBV7-8 to TRBJ2-2; TRBD2 aligns across 10 bases. CDR3 nucleotide sequence: TGTGCCAGCAGCCCTAGGACTAGCGGCGTATACGGGGAGCTGTTTTTT. The encoded protein is CASSPRTSGVYGELFF.